Listed below are T cell receptor beta chains from one sample, sequenced in a study of blood T cell repertoires in COVID-19. Profiling relied on immunoSEQ multiplex PCR, and the TCRdb table lists in-frame clones only, not all of them. The sample lists 170,000 or so clones, about 86% seen once, with around 0.88% in the top ten. Sample: peripheral blood. The receptors come from a woman aged 18 to 35 who had recovered from COVID-19. CDR3s include the opening cysteine and the closing phenylalanine or tryptophan. Each record gives: J gene, V gene, D gene, clone size, CDR3 protein, CDR3 DNA. A D gene is named only where the DNA matches it firmly. The listing skips clone size in some rows; elsewhere it reads once, few, many or a size class.

j_gene: TRBJ1-1
v_gene: TRBV6-5
d_gene: NA
abundance: NA
CDR3aa: CASSSGPLTEAFF
CDR3nt: TGTGCCAGCAGTTCAGGGCCTCTCACTGAAGCTTTCTTT

j_gene: TRBJ1-4
v_gene: TRBV6-5
d_gene: NA
abundance: NA
CDR3aa: CASRSGTINEKLFF
CDR3nt: TGTGCCAGCAGATCCGGGACAATAAATGAAAAACTGTTTTTT

j_gene: TRBJ2-7
v_gene: TRBV6-5
d_gene: TRBD1
abundance: NA
CDR3aa: CASSYGTGEYEQYF
CDR3nt: TGTGCCAGCAGTTACGGGACAGGGGAGTACGAGCAGTACTTC

j_gene: TRBJ1-6
v_gene: TRBV5-1
d_gene: NA
abundance: NA
CDR3aa: CASSLALTRDSPLHF
CDR3nt: TGCGCCAGCAGCTTGGCCTTGACGAGGGATTCACCCCTCCACTTT

j_gene: TRBJ1-2
v_gene: TRBV5-1
d_gene: TRBD1
abundance: NA
CDR3aa: CASSFGQGLTAGYTF
CDR3nt: TGCGCCAGCAGCTTTGGACAGGGGCTAACTGCTGGCTACACCTTC

j_gene: TRBJ2-3
v_gene: TRBV5-6
d_gene: NA
abundance: NA
CDR3aa: CASIGFGDFSTDTQYF
CDR3nt: TGTGCCAGCATCGGATTCGGGGACTTTAGCACAGATACGCAGTATTTT

j_gene: TRBJ2-5
v_gene: TRBV14
d_gene: NA
abundance: NA
CDR3aa: CASSPMGARETQYF
CDR3nt: TGTGCCAGCAGCCCTATGGGCGCCAGAGAGACCCAGTACTTC

j_gene: TRBJ2-2
v_gene: TRBV24-1
d_gene: NA
abundance: few
CDR3aa: CATSAIGRGFPGELFF
CDR3nt: TGTGCCACCAGTGCAATTGGACGGGGGTTTCCCGGGGAGCTGTTTTTT

j_gene: TRBJ2-1
v_gene: TRBV7-2
d_gene: TRBD2
abundance: NA
CDR3aa: CASSLVGVSGGAQNEQFF
CDR3nt: TGTGCCAGCAGCTTAGTTGGGGTTAGCGGGGGGGCTCAAAATGAGCAGTTCTTC

j_gene: TRBJ1-4
v_gene: TRBV25-1
d_gene: NA
abundance: NA
CDR3aa: CASSEEQGRNEKLFF
CDR3nt: TGTGCCAGCAGTGAAGAACAGGGAAGAAATGAAAAACTGTTTTTT

j_gene: TRBJ1-1
v_gene: TRBV19
d_gene: NA
abundance: NA
CDR3aa: CASSTVDTEAFF
CDR3nt: TGTGCCAGTAGTACCGTTGACACTGAAGCTTTCTTT

j_gene: TRBJ2-3
v_gene: TRBV11-2
d_gene: TRBD1
abundance: NA
CDR3aa: CASRQTGASTDTQYF
CDR3nt: TGTGCCAGCAGACAGACAGGGGCAAGCACAGATACGCAGTATTTT

j_gene: TRBJ1-6
v_gene: TRBV7-8
d_gene: NA
abundance: NA
CDR3aa: CASSDRRGSYNSPLHF
CDR3nt: TGTGCCAGCAGCGACCGACGGGGGTCCTATAATTCACCCCTCCACTTT

j_gene: TRBJ2-3
v_gene: TRBV24-1
d_gene: TRBD1
abundance: NA
CDR3aa: CATSEPGTGVNTQYF
CDR3nt: TGTGCCACCTCTGAACCAGGGACAGGGGTAAATACGCAGTATTTT

j_gene: TRBJ1-1
v_gene: TRBV6-2/TRBV6-3
d_gene: NA
abundance: NA
CDR3aa: CASSYDPRVQAFF
CDR3nt: TGTGCCAGCAGTTACGACCCCAGGGTTCAAGCTTTCTTT

j_gene: TRBJ2-6
v_gene: TRBV4-3
d_gene: NA
abundance: once
CDR3aa: CASSQEGEASGANVLTF
CDR3nt: TGCGCCAGCAGCCAAGAAGGAGAGGCATCTGGGGCCAACGTCCTGACTTTC

j_gene: TRBJ1-2
v_gene: TRBV19
d_gene: TRBD1
abundance: NA
CDR3aa: CASSITARGLSFNYGYTF
CDR3nt: TGTGCCAGTAGTATAACGGCCAGGGGGCTCTCGTTTAACTATGGCTACACCTTC

j_gene: TRBJ2-4
v_gene: TRBV5-4
d_gene: NA
abundance: NA
CDR3aa: CASSLDPRGKNIQYF
CDR3nt: TGTGCCAGCAGCTTGGACCCCCGGGGCAAAAACATTCAGTACTTC

j_gene: TRBJ2-1
v_gene: TRBV6-2/TRBV6-3
d_gene: TRBD2
abundance: NA
CDR3aa: CASSYSRASGSGEQFF
CDR3nt: TGTGCCAGCAGTTACTCGAGGGCTAGCGGGAGTGGTGAGCAGTTCTTC

j_gene: TRBJ2-1
v_gene: TRBV19
d_gene: TRBD1
abundance: NA
CDR3aa: CASTQDRGNEQFF
CDR3nt: TGTGCCAGTACCCAGGACAGGGGTAATGAGCAGTTCTTC

j_gene: TRBJ1-2
v_gene: TRBV6-6
d_gene: TRBD1
abundance: NA
CDR3aa: CASRQGQGRKNYGYTF
CDR3nt: TGTGCCAGCAGGCAGGGACAGGGGCGAAAGAACTATGGCTACACCTTC

j_gene: TRBJ1-4
v_gene: TRBV5-1
d_gene: NA
abundance: NA
CDR3aa: CASSLETVSEKLFF
CDR3nt: TGCGCCAGCAGCTTGGAGACAGTCAGTGAAAAACTGTTTTTT

j_gene: TRBJ2-3
v_gene: TRBV5-1
d_gene: TRBD2
abundance: NA
CDR3aa: CASSVERGGTDTQYF
CDR3nt: TGCGCCAGCAGCGTGGAGCGGGGGGGCACAGATACGCAGTATTTT

j_gene: TRBJ2-1
v_gene: TRBV6-2/TRBV6-3
d_gene: NA
abundance: NA
CDR3aa: CASSYSWQGLNEQFF
CDR3nt: TGTGCCAGCAGTTACTCGTGGCAGGGGTTAAATGAGCAGTTCTTC

j_gene: TRBJ1-2
v_gene: TRBV6-5
d_gene: NA
abundance: NA
CDR3aa: CASSYSWGHGYTF
CDR3nt: TGTGCCAGCAGTTACTCGTGGGGCCATGGCTACACCTTC

j_gene: TRBJ1-5
v_gene: TRBV9
d_gene: TRBD1
abundance: NA
CDR3aa: CASSEGPDGGQGGQPQHF
CDR3nt: TGTGCCAGCAGCGAGGGGCCCGACGGAGGACAGGGTGGTCAGCCCCAGCATTTT

j_gene: TRBJ2-6
v_gene: TRBV4-2
d_gene: NA
abundance: few
CDR3aa: CASSQDTGSGANVLTF
CDR3nt: TGTGCCAGCAGCCAAGATACAGGCTCTGGGGCCAACGTCCTGACTTTC

j_gene: TRBJ2-3
v_gene: TRBV9
d_gene: TRBD2
abundance: NA
CDR3aa: CASSAGTSGSTDTQYF
CDR3nt: TGTGCCAGCAGCGCCGGGACTAGCGGGAGCACAGATACGCAGTATTTT

j_gene: TRBJ2-2
v_gene: TRBV6-2/TRBV6-3
d_gene: NA
abundance: NA
CDR3aa: CASSYVPGGVNTGELFF
CDR3nt: TGTGCCAGCAGTTACGTCCCGGGCGGGGTGAACACCGGGGAGCTGTTTTTT

j_gene: TRBJ2-1
v_gene: TRBV18
d_gene: NA
abundance: NA
CDR3aa: CASSLQNEQFF
CDR3nt: TGTGCCAGCTCACTACAAAATGAGCAGTTCTTC

j_gene: TRBJ2-1
v_gene: TRBV30
d_gene: NA
abundance: NA
CDR3aa: CAWSVGTSMMIDEQFF
CDR3nt: TGTGCCTGGAGTGTCGGGACTTCCATGATGATCGATGAGCAGTTCTTC

j_gene: TRBJ2-3
v_gene: TRBV7-9
d_gene: TRBD2
abundance: NA
CDR3aa: CASSSGLVETDTQYF
CDR3nt: TGTGCCAGCAGCTCGGGACTAGTCGAGACAGATACGCAGTATTTT

j_gene: TRBJ2-3
v_gene: TRBV12-5
d_gene: TRBD1
abundance: once
CDR3aa: CASGPGTGSTDTQYF
CDR3nt: TGTGCTAGTGGTCCGGGGACAGGGAGCACAGATACGCAGTATTTT

j_gene: TRBJ1-2
v_gene: TRBV24-1
d_gene: NA
abundance: NA
CDR3aa: CATSDSRIGEIGYTF
CDR3nt: TGTGCCACCAGTGATTCGAGGATCGGGGAAATCGGCTACACCTTC

j_gene: TRBJ1-2
v_gene: TRBV10-3
d_gene: NA
abundance: NA
CDR3aa: CAISETGRDYGYTF
CDR3nt: TGTGCCATCAGTGAAACAGGAAGGGACTATGGCTACACCTTC

j_gene: TRBJ2-1
v_gene: TRBV2
d_gene: TRBD2
abundance: NA
CDR3aa: CASRLAGVYNEQFF
CDR3nt: TGTGCCAGCAGGCTAGCGGGAGTCTACAATGAGCAGTTCTTC

j_gene: TRBJ2-3
v_gene: TRBV9
d_gene: TRBD1
abundance: NA
CDR3aa: CASTPGGQGTDTQYF
CDR3nt: TGTGCCAGCACCCCAGGGGGACAGGGGACAGATACGCAGTATTTT

j_gene: TRBJ2-3
v_gene: TRBV3-1/TRBV3-2
d_gene: TRBD2
abundance: NA
CDR3aa: CASSQAAGRTDTQYF
CDR3nt: TGTGCCAGCAGCCAAGCAGCGGGGCGCACAGATACGCAGTATTTT

j_gene: TRBJ2-1
v_gene: TRBV19
d_gene: NA
abundance: NA
CDR3aa: CASSLADYNEQFF
CDR3nt: TGTGCCAGTAGTTTGGCCGATTACAATGAGCAGTTCTTC

j_gene: TRBJ2-5
v_gene: TRBV12-3/TRBV12-4
d_gene: TRBD1
abundance: NA
CDR3aa: CASSRTGETQYF
CDR3nt: TGTGCCAGCAGCCGGACAGGAGAGACCCAGTACTTC

j_gene: TRBJ2-7
v_gene: TRBV5-1
d_gene: NA
abundance: few
CDR3aa: CASSSLRGEQYF
CDR3nt: TGCGCCAGCAGCTCCTTAAGGGGCGAGCAGTACTTC

j_gene: TRBJ2-5
v_gene: TRBV5-8
d_gene: TRBD2
abundance: NA
CDR3aa: CASSSRGGLAAGGKETQYF
CDR3nt: TGTGCCAGCAGCTCCCGGGGGGGACTAGCGGCTGGGGGAAAAGAGACCCAGTACTTC

j_gene: TRBJ1-1
v_gene: TRBV19
d_gene: TRBD1
abundance: NA
CDR3aa: CASRLTGEAFF
CDR3nt: TGTGCCAGTAGGTTGACAGGGGAAGCTTTCTTT

j_gene: TRBJ2-5
v_gene: TRBV24-1
d_gene: TRBD1
abundance: NA
CDR3aa: CATSDTRDSFQETQYF
CDR3nt: TGTGCCACCAGTGATACCCGGGACAGCTTCCAAGAGACCCAGTACTTC

j_gene: TRBJ2-1
v_gene: TRBV7-2
d_gene: NA
abundance: NA
CDR3aa: CASSFGSQGNEQFF
CDR3nt: TGTGCCAGCAGCTTCGGCTCCCAGGGGAATGAGCAGTTCTTC

j_gene: TRBJ1-5
v_gene: TRBV19
d_gene: NA
abundance: NA
CDR3aa: CASNLDSGINQPQHF
CDR3nt: TGTGCCAGTAACCTGGATTCGGGAATCAATCAGCCCCAGCATTTT

j_gene: TRBJ1-6
v_gene: TRBV4-1
d_gene: NA
abundance: few
CDR3aa: CASSQDGAGPAAYNSPLHF
CDR3nt: TGCGCCAGCAGCCAAGATGGCGCAGGCCCTGCCGCCTATAATTCACCCCTCCACTTT

j_gene: TRBJ2-1
v_gene: TRBV19
d_gene: TRBD1
abundance: NA
CDR3aa: CAIPGQGYNEQFF
CDR3nt: TGTGCCATCCCGGGACAGGGATACAATGAGCAGTTCTTC

j_gene: TRBJ2-5
v_gene: TRBV25-1
d_gene: NA
abundance: NA
CDR3aa: CASSPKETQYF
CDR3nt: TGTGCCAGCAGTCCCAAAGAGACCCAGTACTTC